Listed below are T cell receptor beta chains from one sample, sequenced in a study of a mutant IDH1 vaccine in newly diagnosed glioma. Produced via immunoSEQ multiplex PCR; TCRdb's table is partial and in-frame only. The data hold around 28,000 clones, with 70% to 90% observed a single time. These TCRs' antigens remain unknown. The sample consisted of PBMCs, taken from a glioma patient whose treatment included an IDH1 peptide vaccine. The receptors were gathered from a man aged 18 to 29 with glioma. The CDR3 runs from the conserved cysteine through the conserved F or W.

V	length	J	CDR3
TRBV6-5	14	TRBJ1-1	CASSYSAANTEAFF
TRBV19	16	TRBJ2-5	CASSPTSGLPQETQYF
TRBV30	13	TRBJ1-5	CAWSSSTGQPQHF
TRBV11-2	13	TRBJ2-4	CASSSSAKNIQYF
TRBV18	13	TRBJ1-1	CASSRGETGEAFF
TRBV6-5	15	TRBJ1-2	CASSYGTGHNYGYTF
TRBV9	12	TRBJ2-2	CASSVATGELFF
TRBV5-6	15	TRBJ2-1	CASTLTVSSYNEQFF
TRBV7-2	13	TRBJ2-5	CASSRRVQETQYF
TRBV4-3	14	TRBJ2-7	CASSQRTATYEQYF
TRBV10-3	14	TRBJ1-4	CAISERQGDEKLFF
TRBV30	12	TRBJ1-1	CAWSTTGGRAFF
TRBV6-6	15	TRBJ2-6	CASSYARAGANVLTF
TRBV7-9	12	TRBJ2-5	CASSYEQETQYF
TRBV28	13	TRBJ2-5	CASSPGFQETQYF
TRBV30	13	TRBJ2-3	CAWSVGSTDTQYF
TRBV5-1	14	TRBJ1-1	CASKQQAMNTEAFF
TRBV5-1	15	TRBJ1-1	CASSLLRGTNTEAFF
TRBV7-2	17	TRBJ2-6	CASSFAARVSGANVLTF
TRBV28	14	TRBJ1-3	CASSFGGGRTTIYF
TRBV5-6	15	TRBJ1-1	CASSSSPQSNTEAFF
TRBV9	15	TRBJ2-7	CASSVGQGGAYEQYF
TRBV4-3	16	TRBJ2-6	CASSQSQGSGANVLTF
TRBV2	11	TRBJ1-1	CASSYRSEAFF
TRBV14	15	TRBJ2-2	CASSPGLTRTGELFF
TRBV25-1	13	TRBJ1-6	CASRQVDNSPLHF
TRBV6-5	14	TRBJ2-5	CASSYTGGQETQYF
TRBV10-3	18	TRBJ1-5	CAISESGTGGAFHQPQHF
TRBV5-1	14	TRBJ1-2	CASSLVQGSIDYTF
TRBV7-9	12	TRBJ2-3	CASSFGADTQYF
TRBV29-1	13	TRBJ2-4	CSVRPGGMDIQYF
TRBV30	14	TRBJ2-2	CAWRGPADTGELFF
TRBV20-1	11	TRBJ1-2	CSPLRQEGYTF
TRBV5-1	13	TRBJ2-1	CASSLGSSNEQFF
TRBV21-1	16	TRBJ2-7	CASSKERQASFYEQYF
TRBV7-9	11	TRBJ1-2	CASSDGRDPTF
TRBV29-1	11	TRBJ2-5	CSVGAEETQYF
TRBV6-1	14	TRBJ1-1	CASISGTGSTEAFF
TRBV5-4	14	TRBJ2-7	CASSPTSGRAVQYF
TRBV6-4	14	TRBJ1-2	CASSEGQGGNGYTF
TRBV6-5	14	TRBJ1-2	CASSFSPGDYGYTF
TRBV19	17	TRBJ2-1	CASKASGRAAGLDEQFF
TRBV27	13	TRBJ2-7	CASSFAAGYEQYF
TRBV7-6	15	TRBJ1-3	CASSSGPGSGNTIYF
TRBV30	15	TRBJ2-4	CAWSVGGYAKNIQYF
TRBV2	15	TRBJ1-4	CASRTGTLANEKLFF
TRBV5-1	16	TRBJ1-4	CASSLDPAAVNEKLFF
TRBV28	17	TRBJ2-1	CASSLVGLATGYNEQFF
TRBV4-2	13	TRBJ1-2	CASSQQGGDGYTF
TRBV5-1	16	TRBJ1-1	CASIRTGTGGDTEAFF
TRBV10-3	13	TRBJ2-3	CAISVDSTDTQYF
TRBV7-8	14	TRBJ2-7	CASSLMEGLDEQYF
TRBV29-1	12	TRBJ1-1	CSGGVVNTEAFF